The 31 T cell receptor beta chains listed next were all sequenced from one sample in a study of early T cells in non-severe SARS-CoV-2 infection. Using its own MiXCR run on the 5' RACE reads, TCRdb lists one record per CDR3 protein. The profile covers 65,000 to 85,000 distinct CDR3 sequences, with 15% to 19% appearing a single time and 10% to 15% taken by the ten largest. The specimen was whole blood. These receptors all come from an adult who was a healthcare worker with PCR-confirmed SARS-CoV-2 infection or an uninfected control (not recorded which).

The V call is TRBV24-1, the J call TRBJ2-1, with no clear D. Germline V gene lookup returns CDR1 KGHDR and CDR2 SFDVKD. V shed 5 bases and J shed 7 bases, with 8 bases lying between them. The CDR3 length is 12 residues. The CDR3 reads CATSGAANEQFF. The DNA for the CDR3 is TGTGCCACCAGTGGTGCAGCGAATGAGCAGTTCTTC.

The V and J genes are TRBV24-1 and TRBJ2-1; TRBD2 agrees at 13 bases. CDR1 and CDR2 (germline): KGHDR, SFDVKD. Trimming cost V 2 bases and J 8 bases; bases outside gene matches: 11. This CDR3 is 18 amino acids long. The DNA of the CDR3 is TGTGCCACCAGTGATTCGCCCACTTGGACTAGCGGGAGCTATGAGCAGTTCTTC. As protein: CATSDSPTWTSGSYEQFF.

The table lists this clonotype with many counts. The rearrangement joins TRBV7-2 to TRBJ2-7; tentatively, D is TRBD1 or TRBD2 (5 bases each). Per germline, CDR1 SGHTA and CDR2 FQGNSA. The CDR3 extends over 15 amino acids. The V end was cut by 5 bases, the J end by 4 bases, with 18 bases between. CDR3 amino acids: CASSPLRGARYEQYF. In nucleotides, the CDR3 is TGTGCCAGCAGCCCCCTGAGGGGCGCGAGATACGAGCAGTACTTC.

This clonotype was detected only a few times. The rearrangement uses TRBV6-6 and TRBJ2-1; D is perhaps TRBD1 (6 bases). Deletions cut 2 bases from V and 0 bases from J, with 11 bases between. Looked up from germline, CDR1 is MNHNY and CDR2 is SVGAGI (reference sequence). The CDR3 covers 16 residues. The CDR3 reads CASSYQGRNSYNEQFF. CDR3 nucleotides: TGTGCCAGCAGTTACCAGGGGCGCAACTCCTACAATGAGCAGTTCTTC.

V and J are TRBV2 and TRBJ2-1; 12 positions agree with TRBD2. Trimming took 6 bases from V and 5 from J; bases not matched to a gene: 11. There are 17 residues in the CDR3. CDR1 is SNHLY and CDR2 is FYNNEI in the germline V gene. The CDR3 sequence: CASRKSSSGRADNEQFF. CDR3 in DNA: TGTGCCAGCAGGAAGAGTTCTAGCGGGAGGGCCGACAATGAGCAGTTCTTC.

A few counts support this clonotype. The V call is TRBV29-1, the J call TRBJ1-1; unclear D gene. This CDR3 contains 13 residues. The V and J ends lost 0 bases and 3 bases respectively, with 8 bases between them. Germline V gives CDR1 SQVTM, CDR2 ANQGSEA. CDR3 residues: CSVEDGGYTEAFF. CDR3 nucleotides: TGCAGCGTTGAAGATGGAGGATACACTGAAGCTTTCTTT. Using reference TRBV29-1 and TRBJ1-1 for the parts outside the CDR3, the full variable domain is SAVISQKPSRDICQRGTSLTIQCQVDSQVTMMFWYRQQPGQSLTLIATANQGSEATYESGFVIDKFPISRPNLTFSTLTVSNMSPEDSSIYLCSVEDGGYTEAFFGQGTRLTVV.

This clonotype was observed at least ten times. The chain has TRBV4-3 and TRBJ2-1; tentatively, D is TRBD1 (5 bases). This CDR3 contains 16 residues. Per germline, CDR1 LGHNA and CDR2 YSLEER. V lost 0 bases to trimming and J lost 8 bases, with 17 bases between them. The CDR3 loop is CASSQDSTGPKYEQFF. DNA of the CDR3: TGCGCCAGCAGCCAAGATTCTACAGGCCCAAAGTATGAGCAGTTCTTC.

The chain links TRBV5-6 to TRBJ1-5; no clear D. CDR1 and CDR2 (germline): SGHDT, YYEEEE. Trimming took off 0 bases at V and 0 bases at J, with 7 bases between the two ends. The CDR3 length is 15 residues. Here the CDR3 reads CASSLGAYSNQPQHF. In DNA form, the CDR3 reads TGTGCCAGCAGCTTGGGGGCTTATAGCAATCAGCCCCAGCATTTT.

The sample holds a few counts of this clonotype. V usage is TRBV7-2 and J usage is TRBJ2-7, with D possibly TRBD2 on 5 matching bases. The ends were cut back, 1 base at V and 3 bases at J, with 10 bases in the middle. Germline CDR1 is SGHTA and CDR2 is FQGNSA. This CDR3 spans 14 amino acids. This chain's CDR3 is CASSLGSADYEQYF. In DNA, the CDR3 is TGTGCCAGCAGCTTAGGGTCAGCGGACTACGAGCAGTACTTC. Combining the CDR3 with reference TRBV7-2 and TRBJ2-7 gives the whole variable domain GAGVSQSPSNKVTEKGKDVELRCDPISGHTALYWYRQSLGQGLEFLIYFQGNSAPDKSGLPSDRFSAERTGGSVSTLTIQRTQQEDSAVYLCASSLGSADYEQYFGPGTRLTVT.

This clonotype was seen just once. The chain combines TRBV27 with TRBJ2-3, with D unresolved. V gave up 3 bases and J gave up 6 bases, with 7 bases separating them. The CDR3 runs to 12 residues. Germline V lookup: CDR1 MNHEY, CDR2 SMNVEV (reference sequence). CDR3: CASSFGWDTQYF. The CDR3 DNA reads TGTGCCAGCAGTTTTGGTTGGGATACGCAGTATTTT.

This clonotype was picked up many times. V and J are TRBV29-1 and TRBJ2-1; 11 positions agree with TRBD2. This CDR3 has 13 residues. The V gene end was trimmed by 4 bases and the J gene end by 9 bases; junction bases not matched to a gene: 5. Germline CDR1 and CDR2: SQVTM and ANQGSEA. CDR3 bases: TGCAGCGTTGGGCTAGCGGGAGGAGCTGAGCAGTTCTTC. Amino acids: CSVGLAGGAEQFF.

The chain carries TRBV19 and TRBJ2-2; D may be TRBD1 (5 bases). Germline lookup yields CDR1 LNHDA and CDR2 SQIVND (reference sequence). The CDR3 has 15 residues. V lost 3 bases, J lost 6 bases, and 14 bases lay in between. The CDR3 region has the DNA TGTGCCAGTAGTATCCCCCAGGGATTCCCCGGGGAGCTGTTTTTT. Amino acid sequence: CASSIPQGFPGELFF.

This clonotype has more than one count but fewer than ten. V is TRBV29-1 and J is TRBJ1-1; 7 bases agree with TRBD1. CDR1 is SQVTM, CDR2 ANQGSEA, per germline. The CDR3 is 10 residues long. J was trimmed by 10 bases and V by 6 bases; bases with no gene match: 5. The DNA for the CDR3 is TGCAGCGTGCGGGACAGTGGAGCTTTCTTT. Residues: CSVRDSGAFF.

This clonotype was counted only a few times. The chain carries TRBV5-1 and TRBJ2-3, with D perhaps TRBD1 (6 bases). Germline V gives CDR1 SGHRS, CDR2 YFSETQ. CDR3 length: 14 amino acids. V was trimmed by 3 bases and J by 1 base, leaving 9 bases between them. Written as DNA, the CDR3 is TGCGCCAGCAGCTGGCCAGGGGGCACAGATACGCAGTATTTT. Its translation is CASSWPGGTDTQYF.

The sample holds a few counts of this clonotype. V is TRBV20-1 and J is TRBJ1-1; tentatively, D is TRBD1 (5 bases). The CDR3 runs 15 residues. The germline gives CDR1 DFQATT, CDR2 SNEGSKA (reference sequence). Trimming cost V 6 bases and J 1 base, with 18 bases left between them. The CDR3 bases are TGCAGTGCATGGCTACGGGGGGTGGAGAACACTGAAGCTTTCTTT. Its protein product is CSAWLRGVENTEAFF.

This clonotype was observed a few times. The chain recombines TRBV5-6 with TRBJ2-1; TRBD1 matches 8 bases. The V gene end was trimmed by 4 bases and the J gene end by 0 bases; junction bases not matched to a gene: 3. The CDR3 is 15 residues long. CDR1 and CDR2 from the germline V gene are SGHDT and YYEEEE. CDR3 amino acids: CASSPGQGSYNEQFF. In nucleotides, the CDR3 is TGTGCCAGCAGCCCCGGACAGGGCTCCTACAATGAGCAGTTCTTC.

V gene TRBV6-4 combines with J gene TRBJ1-6, with D unresolved. The CDR3 is made up of 13 amino acids. Germline V gives CDR1 MRHNA, CDR2 SNTAGT. V lost 4 bases to trimming and J lost 13 bases, with 14 bases between them. The CDR3 is CASSAGIKGPLHF. CDR3 coding DNA: TGTGCCAGCAGTGCGGGGATAAAAGGGCCCCTCCACTTT.

The chain recombines TRBV3-1 with TRBJ1-1; D is undetermined. The germline CDR1 and CDR2 sequences are LGHDT and YNNKEL (reference sequence). CDR3 length equals 13 residues. V lost 4 bases and J lost 1, with 7 bases in between. CDR3 sequence (DNA): TGTGCCAGCAGCCGGGTCACGAACACTGAAGCTTTCTTT. Amino acid sequence: CASSRVTNTEAFF.

The V and J genes are TRBV19 and TRBJ2-4, with D possibly being TRBD2 (6 bases). Germline CDR1 reads LNHDA; CDR2 reads SQIVND (reference sequence). V lost 9 bases and J lost 0, with 18 bases in between. This CDR3 is built from 16 residues. CDR3 protein: CASGSYGTEAKNIQYF. The CDR3 DNA follows: TGTGCCAGCGGTAGTTACGGGACTGAAGCCAAAAACATTCAGTACTTC. Looking up the rest from reference TRBV19 and TRBJ2-4 gives the full variable domain: DGGITQSPKYLFRKEGQNVTLSCEQNLNHDAMYWYRQDPGQGLRLIYYSQIVNDFQKGDIAEGYSVSREKKESFPLTVTSAQKNPTAFYLCASGSYGTEAKNIQYFGAGTRLSVL.

This clonotype was counted a few times. This rearrangement joins TRBV9 to TRBJ2-3; 13 bases are shared with TRBD2. Per germline, CDR1 SGDLS and CDR2 YYNGEE. The CDR3 consists of 16 residues. V gave up 5 bases and J gave up 7 bases; unmatched junction bases: 10. The CDR3 coding sequence is TGTGCCAGCAGTGAAGTACTAGCGGGAGGGCCCAATACGCAGTATTTT. Translation gives CASSEVLAGGPNTQYF.

V and J are TRBV5-4 and TRBJ1-1; D gene uncertain. Per germline, CDR1 SGHNT and CDR2 YYREEE (reference sequence). Trimming pared 4 bases from V and 8 bases from J, leaving 12 bases between. The CDR3 length is 12 residues. The CDR3 DNA sequence: TGTGCCAGCAGCCGGCGGACCGCGGAAGCTTTCTTT. It yields the protein CASSRRTAEAFF.

The chain is built from TRBV5-1 and TRBJ2-7; 8 nucleotides agree with TRBD2. CDR1 SGHRS and CDR2 YFSETQ come from the germline V gene. V gave up 4 bases and J gave up 3 bases; unmatched junction bases: 9. This CDR3 region has 15 residues. For the CDR3, the DNA is TGCGCCAGCAGCCCACCGCGGGGGGAAGACTACGAGCAGTACTTC. Residues: CASSPPRGEDYEQYF.

This clonotype was detected a few times. The chain uses TRBV11-2 and TRBJ2-5; D unclear. CDR3 size: 16 residues. Germline CDR1 reads SGHAT; CDR2 reads FQNNGV. Trimming left V 4 bases short and J 0 bases short, with 15 bases between. CDR3 DNA sequence: TGTGCCAGCAGCTCGCAGTTGGGGAACTACCAAGAGACCCAGTACTTC. Translated: CASSSQLGNYQETQYF.

The chain carries TRBV19 and TRBJ2-4; D call uncertain. CDR1 LNHDA and CDR2 SQIVND come from the germline V gene (reference sequence). The length of the CDR3 is 13 residues. The V end was cut by 7 bases, the J end by 9 bases, with 16 bases between. Here the CDR3 reads CASTNRSVSIQYF. The DNA of the CDR3 is TGTGCCAGTACCAATAGATCGGTTTCCATTCAGTACTTC.

The sample holds many counts of this clonotype. This chain joins TRBV5-1 and TRBJ2-2; 8 nucleotides line up with TRBD1. V lost 4 bases and J lost 5; bases outside the gene matches: 7. CDR3 length: 15 residues. CDR1 SGHRS and CDR2 YFSETQ come from the germline V gene. The CDR3 reads CASSAWTGTTGELFF. For the CDR3, the DNA is TGCGCCAGCAGCGCCTGGACAGGGACAACCGGGGAGCTGTTTTTT. Together with reference TRBV5-1 and TRBJ2-2, the CDR3 gives the full variable domain: KAGVTQTPRYLIKTRGQQVTLSCSPISGHRSVSWYQQTPGQGLQFLFEYFSETQRNKGNFPGRFSGRQFSNSRSEMNVSTLELGDSALYLCASSAWTGTTGELFFGEGSRLTVL.

This chain links TRBV24-1 with TRBJ2-3; no clear D gene. CDR1 is KGHDR and CDR2 is SFDVKD in the germline V gene. The length of the CDR3 is 12 residues. Trimming shortened V by 1 base and J by 5 bases, and 3 bases separated the two germline ends. The CDR3 sequence: CATSDFGDTQYF. CDR3 nucleotide sequence: TGTGCCACCAGTGATTTTGGAGATACGCAGTATTTT.

The table lists this clonotype with a few counts. The chain joins TRBV29-1 to TRBJ2-7, with D possibly being TRBD2 (6 bases). CDR1 is SQVTM, CDR2 ANQGSEA, per germline. There are 14 residues in the CDR3. Trimming took off 8 bases at V and 0 bases at J, with 17 bases between the two ends. CDR3 residues: CSSPRDSFSYEQYF. The CDR3 DNA reads as TGCAGCTCCCCCCGGGACTCTTTCTCCTACGAGCAGTACTTC.

This chain links TRBV25-1 with TRBJ2-1, with a tentative D call TRBD2 (6 bases). V gave up 3 bases and J gave up 7 bases, with 16 bases separating them. CDR1 and CDR2 from the germline V gene are MGHDK and SYGVNS. This CDR3 comprises 15 residues. Here the CDR3 reads CASSEQGLAINEQFF. As DNA, the CDR3 is TGTGCCAGCAGTGAGCAGGGACTGGCCATTAATGAGCAGTTCTTC.

J is TRBJ1-1 and V is TRBV29-1; TRBD1 matches at 8 bases. With V trimmed by 3 bases and J by 5 bases, 5 bases remained unmatched. This CDR3 is built from 13 residues. The V gene's germline CDR1 is SQVTM and CDR2 ANQGSEA. CDR3 bases: TGCAGCGTTGATACAGGGGGTAGAACTGAAGCTTTCTTT. Residues: CSVDTGGRTEAFF.

This clonotype was seen repeatedly, ten times or more. The gene calls are TRBV3-1 and TRBJ2-2, with TRBD2 as a possible D gene (6 bases). V gave up 8 bases and J gave up 0 bases, with 13 bases separating them. The CDR3 sequence is 15 residues long. Per germline, CDR1 LGHDT and CDR2 YNNKEL (reference sequence). CDR3 loop: CASVGGTANTGELFF. The DNA for the CDR3 is TGTGCCAGCGTTGGGGGGACCGCGAACACCGGGGAGCTGTTTTTT.

This clonotype was observed a few times. The chain employs TRBV11-3 and TRBJ2-1; no clear D. This CDR3 has 12 residues. Looked up from germline, CDR1 is SGHNT and CDR2 is YENEEA. The germline V and J ends were trimmed by 1 base and 7 bases, with 5 bases remaining between them. CDR3 in DNA: TGTGCCAGCAGCTTAGTCGATAATGAGCAGTTCTTC. It yields the protein CASSLVDNEQFF.